This TCR beta chain was observed in a study of T cells expressing NK-cell markers. Study-wide points: For about 6 donors, the dominant NKG2C+ clonotypes made up roughly 1.0-7.5% of their CD8+ T cells. The HCMV specificity of the expanded NKG2C+ T cell clones stayed unresolved. The CD3+CD56-NKG2C+ fraction of a handful of donors was likewise dominated by these clonotypes.

As to this clonotype: Its target is unknown.

Germline CDR1 reads MNHEY; CDR2 reads SMNVEV (reference sequence). This CDR3 has 13 amino acids. TCR beta cDNA was made by 5'RACE template switching with UMIs. TCRdb reprocessed the 5' RACE reads, with one entry per CDR3 protein and no DNA. The sample has hundreds of thousands of distinct CDR3 sequences; the top ten hold 3% to 4.5%. The sequenced sample consisted of blood T cells: a sorted CD56 or NKG2C T cell subset, CD4+ or CD8+ T cells, or bulk PBMC T cells (not recorded which). The genes are TRBV27 and TRBJ2-1; TCRdb outputs TRBD2, but without DNA this stays unchecked. This clonotype was sampled from a man aged 18 to 29 in good health. This CDR3 reads CASSHAPSGEQFF.